These 22 T cell receptor beta chains originate from one sample sequenced in a study of regulatory T cells in long-lasting Graves disease. Sequencing libraries for TCR beta were prepared with iRepertoire HTBI primers and Arm-PCR of CDR3 regions. TCRdb itself ran the multiplex PCR reads through MiXCR, one entry per CDR3 protein. The data show approximately 500,000 distinct CDR3 sequences, with around a fifth seen just once and more than 6% held by the top ten. Sample time point: persistent/refractory GD, antithyroid drugs over 5 years with positive TRAb. Extracted PBMC RNA gave rise to the TCR library. This material consisted of peripheral blood mononuclear cells (PBMCs), taken when the disease was refractory, from a patient treated with antithyroid drugs. Receptors were obtained from a female donor with Graves disease.

The chain uses TRBV19 and TRBJ2-2; a possible D gene is TRBD1 (6 bases). The CDR3 runs to 14 residues. In germline, CDR1 is LNHDA, CDR2 SQIVND (reference sequence). V was clipped by 7 bases and J by 7 bases, with 16 bases between them. The CDR3 DNA reads TGTGCCAGTAACGACAGGAGCCGGGTCGGGGAGCTGTTTTTT. Translation: CASNDRSRVGELFF.

This clonotype was observed once. The chain is built from TRBV4-1 and TRBJ2-7; D remains unclear. Trimming stripped 0 bases from V and 1 base from J, with 4 bases between. This CDR3 region has 13 residues. CDR1 is MGHRA, CDR2 YSYEKL, per germline. The DNA for the CDR3 is TGCGCCAGCAGCCAAGAACGGTCCTACGAGCAGTACTTC. Translated: CASSQERSYEQYF.

The chain has TRBV7-8 and TRBJ1-6; D unclear. Germline loops: CDR1 SGHVS, CDR2 FQNEAQ. The germline V and J ends were trimmed by 2 bases and 0 bases, with 5 bases remaining between them. This CDR3 is built from 15 residues. The CDR3 protein is CASSLLVSYNSPLHF. CDR3 in DNA: TGTGCCAGCAGCTTACTGGTCTCCTATAATTCACCCCTCCACTTT. The whole variable domain, remainder taken from reference TRBV7-8 and TRBJ1-6, is GAGVSQSPRYKVAKRGQDVALRCDPISGHVSLFWYQQALGQGPEFLTYFQNEAQLDKSGLPSDRFFAERPEGSVSTLKIQRTQQEDSAVYLCASSLLVSYNSPLHFGNGTRLTVT.

This clonotype appeared many times. J is TRBJ2-7 and V is TRBV27; possibly TRBD1 for D (6 bases). V was trimmed by 2 bases and J by 5 bases, leaving 13 bases between them. Germline CDR1 and CDR2: MNHEY and SMNVEV (reference sequence). This CDR3 has 14 amino acids. CDR3 region: CASSLIAGADEQYF. In DNA form, the CDR3 reads TGTGCCAGCAGTTTAATTGCAGGGGCCGACGAGCAGTACTTC.

This clonotype showed up many times. The CDR3 DNA reads as TGTGCCAGCAGCGGCGCGTGGGGGGGAGAATACGAGCAGTACTTC. Its translation is CASSGAWGGEYEQYF. This rearrangement joins TRBV28 to TRBJ2-7; 7 bases line up with TRBD2. The germline gives CDR1 MDHEN, CDR2 SYDVKM. This CDR3 comprises 15 residues. The trim removed 6 bases at V and 4 bases at J, leaving 12 bases unmatched.

The sample holds a few counts of this clonotype. The rearrangement links TRBV28 to TRBJ2-2; possible D gene TRBD2, 5 bases. V was pared by 8 bases and J by 1 base, with 11 bases between. The germline CDR1 and CDR2 sequences are MDHEN and SYDVKM. The CDR3 extends over 14 amino acids. CDR3 bases: TGTGCCAGCGGTGAGCGGCTGAACACCGGGGAGCTGTTTTTT. Its protein product is CASGERLNTGELFF.

The gene calls are TRBV10-3 and TRBJ1-5, with D maybe TRBD1 (5 bases). The V and J ends lost 0 bases and 9 bases respectively, with 15 bases between them. The CDR3 runs to 15 residues. Germline CDR1 ENHRY, CDR2 SYGVKD. This CDR3 reads CAISESRLGPTPQHF. Written as DNA, the CDR3 is TGTGCCATCAGTGAGTCGAGGTTGGGGCCGACGCCCCAGCATTTT.

This clonotype was found a few times. J is TRBJ1-1 and V is TRBV19; unclear D gene. This CDR3 contains 15 residues. Germline CDR1 reads LNHDA; CDR2 reads SQIVND (reference sequence). Between the trimmed V and J ends, which lost 2 bases and 0 bases, there was a span of 10 bases. For the CDR3, the DNA is TGTGCCAGTAGTATACCAGGAAAAATGAACACTGAAGCTTTCTTT. It encodes CASSIPGKMNTEAFF.

This clonotype was recorded a few times. The V call is TRBV3-1, the J call TRBJ1-1, with 7 nucleotides matching TRBD1. The CDR3 runs 15 residues. Unmatched junction bases numbered 7, after V lost 5 bases and J lost 1 base. Germline CDR1 LGHDT, CDR2 YNNKEL (reference sequence). The CDR3: CASSYARGRNTEAFF. Written as DNA, the CDR3 is TGTGCCAGCAGCTACGCCAGGGGGAGGAACACTGAAGCTTTCTTT.

The CDR3 bases are TGTGCCAGCAGACTTTCAGGGAGTCCCTACGAGCAGTACTTC. This translates into CASRLSGSPYEQYF. The V and J genes are TRBV28 and TRBJ2-7, with D perhaps given as TRBD1 or TRBD2 (5 bases each). This CDR3 contains 14 residues. V was trimmed by 6 bases and J by 2 bases, leaving 14 bases between them. Looked up from germline, CDR1 is MDHEN and CDR2 is SYDVKM.

This clonotype was detected only a few times. The chain has TRBV19 and TRBJ2-2; 7 bases align to TRBD1. The CDR3 spans 16 residues. CDR1 and CDR2 from the germline V gene are LNHDA and SQIVND (reference sequence). J lost 0 bases, V lost 3 bases, and 4 bases had no gene match. CDR3 nucleotides: TGTGCCAGTAGTATTTTGGGGACAGCGAACACCGGGGAGCTGTTTTTT. Translation: CASSILGTANTGELFF.

There are many counts of this clonotype. The V call is TRBV10-3, the J call TRBJ1-5, with a tentative D call TRBD1 (6 bases). V lost 6 bases to trimming and J lost 2 bases, with 17 bases between them. The CDR3 loop spans 16 amino acids. Per the germline V gene, CDR1 is ENHRY and CDR2 is SYGVKD. CDR3 sequence: CAISEVPGVGNQPQHF. In DNA, the CDR3 is TGTGCCATCAGCGAAGTACCAGGGGTGGGCAATCAGCCCCAGCATTTT.

V usage is TRBV7-6 and J usage is TRBJ2-7; TRBD1 agrees at 7 bases. J lost 5 bases, V lost 5 bases, and 9 bases had no gene match. Looked up from germline, CDR1 is SGHVS and CDR2 is FNYEAQ. The CDR3 consists of 14 residues. DNA of the CDR3: TGTGCCAGCAGCCCTACGACAGGGAGCGACGAGCAGTACTTC. Translated, it gives CASSPTTGSDEQYF.

This clonotype was counted many times. V usage is TRBV3-1 and J usage is TRBJ2-5; D unclear. This CDR3 is built from 12 residues. Between the trimmed V and J ends, which lost 3 bases and 9 bases, there was a span of 11 bases. Germline V gene data show CDR1 as LGHDT and CDR2 as YNNKEL (reference sequence). DNA for the CDR3: TGTGCCAGCAGCCACTTTACTACGCCCCAGTACTTC. Translating gives CASSHFTTPQYF.

The chain employs TRBV4-1 and TRBJ1-4, with D unresolved. The CDR3 extends over 16 amino acids. V gave up 1 base and J gave up 5 bases, with 14 bases separating them. CDR1 is MGHRA and CDR2 is YSYEKL in the germline V gene. The CDR3 bases are TGCGCCAGCAGCCAAGGGGTAGGGAACGTAAATGAAAAACTGTTTTTT. It translates to CASSQGVGNVNEKLFF.

This chain joins TRBV10-3 and TRBJ1-5; 10 bases match TRBD1. Trimming took 2 bases from V and 0 from J; bases not matched to a gene: 7. CDR1 and CDR2 (germline): ENHRY, SYGVKD. This CDR3 has 18 amino acids. CDR3 sequence reads: CAISEIRGTGVSNQPQHF. The CDR3 DNA is TGTGCCATCAGTGAGATCAGAGGGACAGGGGTTAGCAATCAGCCCCAGCATTTT.

This clonotype was counted only a few times. The chain combines TRBV9 with TRBJ2-4; tentatively, D is TRBD1 or TRBD2 (5 bases each). Trimming stripped 2 bases from V and 0 bases from J, with 12 bases between. CDR1 is SGDLS and CDR2 is YYNGEE in the germline V gene. The CDR3 is 16 amino acids. DNA of the CDR3: TGTGCCAGCAGCGTGGGGGATTCGCTAGCCAAAAACATTCAGTACTTC. Its translation: CASSVGDSLAKNIQYF.

CDR3 loop: CASSSSRGVQYF. DNA for the CDR3: TGTGCCAGTAGCTCTTCTAGGGGGGTGCAGTACTTC. The chain uses TRBV19 and TRBJ2-7, with D possibly being TRBD1 or TRBD2 (6 bases each). The V and J ends lost 6 bases and 9 bases respectively, with 15 bases between them. This CDR3 has 12 amino acids. CDR1 LNHDA and CDR2 SQIVND come from the germline V gene (reference sequence). Drawing the rest from reference TRBV19 and TRBJ2-7, the complete variable domain is DGGITQSPKYLFRKEGQNVTLSCEQNLNHDAMYWYRQDPGQGLRLIYYSQIVNDFQKGDIAEGYSVSREKKESFPLTVTSAQKNPTAFYLCASSSSRGVQYFGPGTRLTVT.

The chain employs TRBV7-3 and TRBJ2-2; possible D gene TRBD2, 6 bases. There are 16 residues in the CDR3. Trimming took 2 bases from V and 5 from J, leaving 15 bases between them. Per germline, CDR1 SGHTA and CDR2 FQGTGA. Here the CDR3 reads CASSLVRGAGTGELFF. Written as DNA, the CDR3 is TGTGCCAGCAGCTTAGTTCGGGGCGCGGGGACCGGGGAGCTGTTTTTT.

In this sample, this clonotype turned up many times. This chain uses TRBV20-1 with TRBJ1-5; the D is unclear. Germline CDR1 reads DFQATT; CDR2 reads SNEGSKA (reference sequence). This CDR3 region has 14 residues. The V end lost 5 bases, the J end lost 0 bases, and 11 bases lay between the germline ends. Here the CDR3 DNA reads TGCAGTGCTGCCCGTGAGGATAGCAATCAGCCCCAGCATTTT. It specifies CSAAREDSNQPQHF.

The chain is built from TRBV4-1 and TRBJ1-1; D is undetermined. This CDR3 has 13 residues. V was clipped by 3 bases and J by 4 bases, with 9 bases between them. Germline assignment: CDR1 MGHRA and CDR2 YSYEKL. In nucleotides, the CDR3 is TGCGCCAGCAGCCACACAGATTCCACTGAAGCTTTCTTT. Its translation is CASSHTDSTEAFF.

Points on this clonotype: At one boundary the junction diverges from the germline segment, which might be a read error. The CDR3 reads CASSRGQTYERYF. The CDR3 coding sequence is TGTGCCAGCAGCAGAGGACAGACCTACGAGCGGTACTTC. The chain recombines TRBV5-5 with TRBJ2-7, with D perhaps TRBD1 (6 bases). Germline loops: CDR1 SGHKS, CDR2 YYEKEE (reference sequence). This CDR3 contains 13 residues.